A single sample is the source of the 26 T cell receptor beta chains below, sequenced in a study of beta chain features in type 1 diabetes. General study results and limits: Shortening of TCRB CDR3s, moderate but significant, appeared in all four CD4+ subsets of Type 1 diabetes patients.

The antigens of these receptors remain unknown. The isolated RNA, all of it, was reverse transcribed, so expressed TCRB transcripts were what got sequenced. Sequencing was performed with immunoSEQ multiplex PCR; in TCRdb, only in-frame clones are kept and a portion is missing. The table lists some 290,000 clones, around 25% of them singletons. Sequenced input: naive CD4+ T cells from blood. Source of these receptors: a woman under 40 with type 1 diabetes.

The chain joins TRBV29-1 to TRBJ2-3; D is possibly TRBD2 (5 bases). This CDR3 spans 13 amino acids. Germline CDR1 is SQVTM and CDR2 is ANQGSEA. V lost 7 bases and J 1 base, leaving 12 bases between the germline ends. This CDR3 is CSAARGRTDTQYF. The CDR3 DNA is TGCAGCGCCGCACGCGGGCGCACAGATACGCAGTATTTT.

CDR3 region: CASSSSAGYEQYF. CDR3 sequence (DNA): TGTGCCAGCAGTTCCTCCGCGGGGTACGAGCAGTACTTC. The rearrangement uses TRBV27 and TRBJ2-7, with D perhaps matching TRBD2 (6 bases). Germline V lookup: CDR1 MNHEY, CDR2 SMNVEV (reference sequence). The V gene lost 4 bases and the J gene lost 4 bases, with 11 bases spanning the gap. The CDR3 has 13 amino acids.

This CDR3 is CASSSLTVYTDTQYF. Here the CDR3 DNA reads TGTGCCAGTAGTTCTCTCACAGTCTACACAGATACGCAGTATTTT. This sequence joins TRBV19 and TRBJ2-3; no definite D call. The germline CDR1 and CDR2 sequences are LNHDA and SQIVND (reference sequence). The CDR3 extends over 15 amino acids. Trimming shortened V by 5 bases and J by 2 bases, and 14 bases separated the two germline ends. Looking up the rest from reference TRBV19 and TRBJ2-3 gives the full variable domain: DGGITQSPKYLFRKEGQNVTLSCEQNLNHDAMYWYRQDPGQGLRLIYYSQIVNDFQKGDIAEGYSVSREKKESFPLTVTSAQKNPTAFYLCASSSLTVYTDTQYFGPGTRLTVL.

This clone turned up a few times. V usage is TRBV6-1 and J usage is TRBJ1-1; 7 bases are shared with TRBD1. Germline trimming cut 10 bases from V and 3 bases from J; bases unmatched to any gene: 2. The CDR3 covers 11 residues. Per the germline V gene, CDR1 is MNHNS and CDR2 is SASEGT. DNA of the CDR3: TGTGCCAACAGGGGCGACACTGAAGCTTTCTTT. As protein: CANRGDTEAFF.

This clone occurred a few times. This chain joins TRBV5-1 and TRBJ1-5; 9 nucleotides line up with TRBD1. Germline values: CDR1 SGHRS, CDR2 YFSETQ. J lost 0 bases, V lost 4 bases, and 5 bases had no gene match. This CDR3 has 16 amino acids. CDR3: CASSQGQGYSNQPQHF. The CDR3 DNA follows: TGCGCCAGCAGCCAGGGACAGGGATATAGCAATCAGCCCCAGCATTTT.

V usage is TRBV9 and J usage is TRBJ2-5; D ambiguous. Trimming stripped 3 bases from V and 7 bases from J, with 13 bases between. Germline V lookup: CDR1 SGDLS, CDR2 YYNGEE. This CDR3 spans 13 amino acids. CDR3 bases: TGTGCCAGCAGCGGACTGCTCCTCGCGACCCAGTACTTC. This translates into CASSGLLLATQYF.

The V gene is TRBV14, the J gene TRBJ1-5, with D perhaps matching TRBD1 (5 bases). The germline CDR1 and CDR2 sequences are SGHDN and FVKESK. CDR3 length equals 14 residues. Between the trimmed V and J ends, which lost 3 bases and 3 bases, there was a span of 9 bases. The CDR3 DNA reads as TGTGCCAGCAGCCAGCAGGGCAACAATCAGCCCCAGCATTTT. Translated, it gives CASSQQGNNQPQHF.

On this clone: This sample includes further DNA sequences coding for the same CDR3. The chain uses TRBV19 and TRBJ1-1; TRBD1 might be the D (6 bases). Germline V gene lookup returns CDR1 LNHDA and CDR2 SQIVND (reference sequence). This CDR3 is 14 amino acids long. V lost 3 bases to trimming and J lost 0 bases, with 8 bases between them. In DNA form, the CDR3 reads TGTGCCAGTAGTATTCAGGGGATGAACACTGAAGCTTTCTTT. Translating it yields CASSIQGMNTEAFF.

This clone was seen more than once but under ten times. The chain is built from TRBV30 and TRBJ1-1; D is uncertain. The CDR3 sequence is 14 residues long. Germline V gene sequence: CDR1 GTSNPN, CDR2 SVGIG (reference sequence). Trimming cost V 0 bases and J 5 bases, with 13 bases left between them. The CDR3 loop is CAWSVMAGWTEAFF. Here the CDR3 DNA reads TGTGCCTGGAGTGTAATGGCGGGTTGGACTGAAGCTTTCTTT.

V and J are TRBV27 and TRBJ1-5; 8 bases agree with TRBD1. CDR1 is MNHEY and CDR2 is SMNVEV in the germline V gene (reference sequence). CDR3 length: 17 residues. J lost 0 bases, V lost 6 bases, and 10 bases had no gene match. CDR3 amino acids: CASRRKLDRASNQPQHF. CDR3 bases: TGTGCCAGCAGACGAAAACTGGACAGGGCTAGCAATCAGCCCCAGCATTTT.

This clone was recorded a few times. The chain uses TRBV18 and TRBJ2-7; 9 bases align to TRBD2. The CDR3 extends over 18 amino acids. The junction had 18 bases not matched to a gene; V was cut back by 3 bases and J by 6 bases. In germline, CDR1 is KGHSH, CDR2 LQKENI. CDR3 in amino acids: CASSPQPGGSSGSVEQYF. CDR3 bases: TGTGCCAGCTCACCCCAACCCGGAGGTAGTAGCGGGAGTGTCGAGCAGTACTTC.

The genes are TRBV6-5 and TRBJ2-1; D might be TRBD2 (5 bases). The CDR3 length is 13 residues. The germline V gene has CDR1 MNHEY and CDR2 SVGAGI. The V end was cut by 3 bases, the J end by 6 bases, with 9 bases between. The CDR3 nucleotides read TGTGCCAGCAGTTATGAGGGAACCAATGAGCAGTTCTTC. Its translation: CASSYEGTNEQFF.

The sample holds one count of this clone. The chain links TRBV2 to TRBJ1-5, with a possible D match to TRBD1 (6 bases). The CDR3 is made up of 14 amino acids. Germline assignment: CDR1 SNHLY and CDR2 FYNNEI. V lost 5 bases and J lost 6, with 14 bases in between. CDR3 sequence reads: CASSSGTRSQPQHF. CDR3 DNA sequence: TGTGCCAGCAGTTCCGGGACAAGGAGTCAGCCCCAGCATTTT.

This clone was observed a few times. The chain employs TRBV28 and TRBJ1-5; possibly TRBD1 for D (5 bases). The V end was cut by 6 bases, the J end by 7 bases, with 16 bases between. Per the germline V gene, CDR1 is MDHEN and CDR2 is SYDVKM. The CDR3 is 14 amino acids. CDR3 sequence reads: CASSRGTPRQPQHF. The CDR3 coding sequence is TGTGCCAGCAGCCGAGGGACTCCTCGACAGCCCCAGCATTTT.

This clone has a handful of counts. For the CDR3, the DNA is TGCGCCAGCAGCTTTACCTCAGGGGTGAACACTGAAGCTTTCTTT. Protein product: CASSFTSGVNTEAFF. This chain uses TRBV5-1 with TRBJ1-1, with D possibly being TRBD1 (6 bases). Germline V lookup: CDR1 SGHRS, CDR2 YFSETQ. CDR3 length equals 15 residues. V was clipped by 2 bases and J by 0 bases, with 11 bases between them. The full variable domain, in which reference TRBV5-1 and TRBJ1-1 provide the parts outside the CDR3, is KAGVTQTPRYLIKTRGQQVTLSCSPISGHRSVSWYQQTPGQGLQFLFEYFSETQRNKGNFPGRFSGRQFSNSRSEMNVSTLELGDSALYLCASSFTSGVNTEAFFGQGTRLTVV.

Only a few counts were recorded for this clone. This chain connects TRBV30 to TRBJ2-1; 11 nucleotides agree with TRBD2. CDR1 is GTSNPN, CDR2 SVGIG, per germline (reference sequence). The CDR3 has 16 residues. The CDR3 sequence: CATYRRLAGLYNEQFF. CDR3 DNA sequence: TGTGCAACGTACAGGAGACTAGCGGGGCTATACAATGAGCAGTTCTTC.

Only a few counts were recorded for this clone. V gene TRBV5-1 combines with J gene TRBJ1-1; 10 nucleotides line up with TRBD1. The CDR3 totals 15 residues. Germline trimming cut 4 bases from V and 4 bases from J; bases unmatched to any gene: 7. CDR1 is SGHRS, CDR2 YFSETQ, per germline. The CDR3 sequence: CASSTDRGPGTEAFF. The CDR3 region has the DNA TGCGCCAGCAGCACCGACAGGGGGCCAGGCACTGAAGCTTTCTTT.

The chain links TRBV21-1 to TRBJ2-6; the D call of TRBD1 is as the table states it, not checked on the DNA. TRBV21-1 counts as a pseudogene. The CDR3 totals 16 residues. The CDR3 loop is CASSRLARTGANVLTF. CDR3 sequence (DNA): TGTGCCAGCAGTAGACTGGCCCGGACAGGGGCCAACGTCCTGACTTTC.

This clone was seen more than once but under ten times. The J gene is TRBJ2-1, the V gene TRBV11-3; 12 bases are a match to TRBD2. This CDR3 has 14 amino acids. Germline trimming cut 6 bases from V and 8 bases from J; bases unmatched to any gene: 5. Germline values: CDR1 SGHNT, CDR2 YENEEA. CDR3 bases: TGTGCCAGCAGATCTAGCGGGAGGGTATATGAGCAGTTCTTC. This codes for CASRSSGRVYEQFF.

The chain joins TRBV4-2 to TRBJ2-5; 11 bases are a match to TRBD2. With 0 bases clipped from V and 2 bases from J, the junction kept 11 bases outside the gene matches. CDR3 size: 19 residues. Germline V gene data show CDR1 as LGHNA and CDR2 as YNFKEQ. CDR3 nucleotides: TGTGCCAGCAGCCAAGACCTTACTACTAGCGGGAGTCGGCAAGAGACCCAGTACTTC. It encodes CASSQDLTTSGSRQETQYF.

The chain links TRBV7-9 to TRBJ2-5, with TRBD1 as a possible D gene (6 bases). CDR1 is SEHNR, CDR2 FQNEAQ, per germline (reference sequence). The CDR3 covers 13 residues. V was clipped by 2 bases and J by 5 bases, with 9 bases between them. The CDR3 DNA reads TGTGCCAGCAGCTTACAGGGGTGGGAGACCCAGTACTTC. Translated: CASSLQGWETQYF.

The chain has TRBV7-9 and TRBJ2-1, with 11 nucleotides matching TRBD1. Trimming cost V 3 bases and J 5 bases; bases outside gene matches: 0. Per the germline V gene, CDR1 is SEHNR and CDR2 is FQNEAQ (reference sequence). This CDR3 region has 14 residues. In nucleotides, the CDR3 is TGTGCCAGCAGCTTGGGACAGGGGGACAATGAGCAGTTCTTC. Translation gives CASSLGQGDNEQFF.

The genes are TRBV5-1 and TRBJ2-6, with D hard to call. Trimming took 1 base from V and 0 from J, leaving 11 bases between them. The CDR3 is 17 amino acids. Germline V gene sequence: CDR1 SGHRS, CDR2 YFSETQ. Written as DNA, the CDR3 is TGCGCCAGCAGCTTGATGGCCATTGACTCTGGGGCCAACGTCCTGACTTTC. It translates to CASSLMAIDSGANVLTF.

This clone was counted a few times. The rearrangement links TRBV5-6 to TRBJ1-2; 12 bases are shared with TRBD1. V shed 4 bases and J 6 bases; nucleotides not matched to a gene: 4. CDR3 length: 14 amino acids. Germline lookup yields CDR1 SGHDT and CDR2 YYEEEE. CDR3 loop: CASSGTGGVHGYTF. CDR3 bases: TGTGCCAGCAGCGGGACAGGGGGCGTGCATGGCTACACCTTC.

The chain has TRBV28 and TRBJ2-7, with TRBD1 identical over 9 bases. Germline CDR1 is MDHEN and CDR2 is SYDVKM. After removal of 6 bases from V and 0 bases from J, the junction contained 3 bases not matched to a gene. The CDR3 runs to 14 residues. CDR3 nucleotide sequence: TGTGCCAGCAGGGGGACAGGGAACTCCTACGAGCAGTACTTC. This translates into CASRGTGNSYEQYF.

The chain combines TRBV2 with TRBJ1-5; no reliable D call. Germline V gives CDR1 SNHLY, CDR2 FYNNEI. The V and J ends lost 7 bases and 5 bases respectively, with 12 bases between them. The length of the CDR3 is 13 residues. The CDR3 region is CASKVMTHQPQHF. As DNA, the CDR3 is TGTGCCAGCAAGGTGATGACTCATCAGCCCCAGCATTTT.